Presented here are 19 T cell receptor beta chains from one specimen sequenced in a study of early stage breast cancer tumors. The repertoire was sequenced with immunoSEQ multiplex PCR; TCRdb's copy has only in-frame clones and lacks some. The sample carries about 41,000 clones, roughly 69% recorded once. What was sequenced was blood. Source of these receptors: a person between 50 and 60 years old with breast cancer.

This chain uses TRBV7-9 with TRBJ1-4; D call uncertain. The V and J ends lost 1 base and 11 bases respectively, with 8 bases between them. CDR1 is SEHNR, CDR2 FQNEAQ, per germline (reference sequence). The CDR3 contains 12 residues. Written as DNA, the CDR3 is TGTGCCAGCAGCTTAGGAGGGCCGAAACTGTTTTTT. It is translated as CASSLGGPKLFF.

The chain couples TRBV18 to TRBJ2-5; 7 nucleotides align to TRBD1. The germline V gene encodes CDR1 KGHSH and CDR2 LQKENI. This CDR3 has 20 amino acids. The ends lost 5 bases at V and 5 bases at J; junction bases unmatched: 26. For the CDR3, the DNA is TGTGCCAGCTCATGGTTGCGTGACACCCTCGAAAAGACAGGGTTTGAGACCCAGTACTTC. Amino acids: CASSWLRDTLEKTGFETQYF.

The CDR3 here is CSAGYNEQFF. The CDR3 bases are TGCAGTGCCGGGTACAATGAGCAGTTCTTC. This chain links TRBV20-1 with TRBJ2-1; D is unresolved. Trimming left V 6 bases short and J 4 bases short, with 4 bases between. This CDR3 contains 10 residues. The germline gives CDR1 DFQATT, CDR2 SNEGSKA (reference sequence).

A remark on this clone: The junction departs from germline at one end; a sequencing error may be responsible. V is TRBV7-7 and J is TRBJ2-3; 8 nucleotides match TRBD2. The CDR3 extends over 15 amino acids. Germline CDR1 is SSHAT and CDR2 is FNYEAQ (reference sequence). The CDR3 coding sequence is TGTGCTAGCAGCTTAGCGGGGACACGAACAGATACGCAGTATTTT. Translating gives CASSLAGTRTDTQYF.

The rearrangement uses TRBV15 and TRBJ2-3; 11 bases are a match to TRBD2. The V and J ends lost 1 base and 2 bases, in that order; junction bases with no gene match: 8. The germline gives CDR1 LNHNV, CDR2 YYDKDF (reference sequence). This CDR3 is built from 18 residues. CDR3 DNA: TGTGCCACCAGCAGAGCTTACGGACTAGCGGGTGACACAGATACGCAGTATTTT. Translating it yields CATSRAYGLAGDTDTQYF.

The chain is built from TRBV2 and TRBJ2-4, with 12 bases aligning to TRBD1. This CDR3 has 15 residues. Trimming removed 6 bases from V and 2 bases from J; junction bases left unmatched: 2. Per germline, CDR1 SNHLY and CDR2 FYNNEI. CDR3 loop: CASRGQGAPKNIQYF. CDR3 coding DNA: TGTGCCAGCAGGGGACAGGGGGCCCCCAAAAACATTCAGTACTTC.

The chain employs TRBV2 and TRBJ2-7; D possibly corresponds to TRBD1 (6 bases). The germline V and J ends were trimmed by 6 bases and 4 bases, with 13 bases remaining between them. The CDR3 extends over 13 amino acids. Germline V gene lookup returns CDR1 SNHLY and CDR2 FYNNEI. The CDR3, as DNA: TGTGCCAGCAGGTACAGGGACCCTTACGAGCAGTACTTC. This encodes CASRYRDPYEQYF.

The chain has TRBV18 and TRBJ2-5; the D gene is possibly TRBD2 (5 bases). From germline, CDR1 is KGHSH and CDR2 LQKENI. This CDR3 is 15 amino acids long. V dropped 1 base and J dropped 10 bases, with 19 bases sitting between them. The CDR3 bases are TGTGCCAGCTCACCACTTGCGGGCGGCGAGGGTTACCAGTACTTC. As protein: CASSPLAGGEGYQYF.

The table lists this clone with a few counts. The V call is TRBV14, the J call TRBJ1-1, with a possible D match to TRBD1 (6 bases). The CDR3 sequence is 13 residues long. V lost 4 bases and J lost 3, with 9 bases in between. From germline, CDR1 is SGHDN and CDR2 FVKESK. The CDR3 DNA is TGTGCCAGCAGCCCAACAGGGTACACTGAAGCTTTCTTT. Translating gives CASSPTGYTEAFF.

The rearrangement links TRBV5-4 to TRBJ2-3; no clear D. CDR1 and CDR2 (germline): SGHNT, YYREEE (reference sequence). The CDR3 consists of 13 residues. V shed 0 bases and J shed 1 base, with 3 bases lying between them. CDR3 nucleotides: TGTGCCAGCAGCTTGGCAGGCACAGATACGCAGTATTTT. Its protein product is CASSLAGTDTQYF.

The chain carries TRBV7-9 and TRBJ1-1; D is ambiguous. The germline V and J ends were trimmed by 1 base and 11 bases, with 11 bases remaining between them. Per the germline V gene, CDR1 is SEHNR and CDR2 is FQNEAQ (reference sequence). This CDR3 has 12 residues. The CDR3 here is CASSLEASTAFF. DNA of the CDR3: TGTGCCAGCAGCTTAGAAGCTTCAACGGCTTTCTTT. Together with reference TRBV7-9 and TRBJ1-1, the CDR3 gives the full variable domain: DTGVSQNPRHKITKRGQNVTFRCDPISEHNRLYWYRQTLGQGPEFLTYFQNEAQLEKSRLLSDRFSAERPKGSFSTLEIQRTEQGDSAMYLCASSLEASTAFFGQGTRLTVV.

Notes on this clone: The junction departs from the called germline gene at one end, perhaps through a read error. The chain uses TRBV7-7 and TRBJ2-7, with D hard to call. Germline CDR1 SSHAT, CDR2 FNYEAQ (reference sequence). CDR3 length equals 15 residues. This CDR3 is CASSLAPLKPYEQYF. The CDR3 DNA is TGTGCTAGCAGCTTAGCCCCACTGAAACCCTACGAGCAGTACTTC.

V is TRBV18 and J is TRBJ1-1; 7 bases match TRBD1. The V gene's germline CDR1 is KGHSH and CDR2 LQKENI. The CDR3 extends over 15 amino acids. Unmatched junction bases numbered 6, after V lost 4 bases and J lost 1 base. The CDR3 DNA is TGTGCCAGCTCACGTCAGGACAGGCGGAACACTGAAGCTTTCTTT. Translated, it gives CASSRQDRRNTEAFF.

The gene calls are TRBV7-2 and TRBJ2-1, with 7 bases aligning to TRBD2. Germline CDR1 reads SGHTA; CDR2 reads FQGNSA. This CDR3 is built from 14 residues. V gave up 3 bases and J gave up 4 bases; unmatched junction bases: 3. CDR3 sequence (DNA): TGTGCCAGCAGCTTGAACGGGGGGTACAATGAGCAGTTCTTC. This sequence encodes CASSLNGGYNEQFF.

This chain links TRBV4-1 with TRBJ2-7, with TRBD2 matching 12 bases. This CDR3 has 16 residues. Unmatched junction bases numbered 5, after V lost 2 bases and J lost 3 bases. Per the germline V gene, CDR1 is MGHRA and CDR2 is YSYEKL. The CDR3 sequence is CASSQLLLAGGYEQYF. Written as DNA, the CDR3 is TGCGCCAGCAGCCAACTCCTACTAGCGGGGGGCTACGAGCAGTACTTC.

The V gene is TRBV6-5, the J gene TRBJ1-5; TRBD1 is a possible D gene (6 bases). Germline loops: CDR1 MNHEY, CDR2 SVGAGI. V was pared by 5 bases and J by 2 bases, with 13 bases between. The CDR3 has 15 residues. The CDR3: CASSPSDSRNQPQHF. In DNA, the CDR3 is TGTGCCAGCAGTCCCTCGGACAGCCGCAATCAGCCCCAGCATTTT.

V usage is TRBV29-1 and J usage is TRBJ1-2; tentatively, D is TRBD1 (5 bases). Trimming removed 4 bases at V and 8 bases at J, with 14 bases between. Germline V CDR1 and CDR2: SQVTM, ANQGSEA. The CDR3 covers 12 residues. CDR3 amino acids: CSVGRGNQGYTF. In DNA, the CDR3 is TGCAGCGTTGGGCGGGGCAACCAAGGCTACACCTTC.

The rearrangement joins TRBV6-5 to TRBJ1-3, with D possibly TRBD1 on 6 matching bases. The V and J ends lost 4 bases and 2 bases respectively, with 12 bases between them. The CDR3 has 15 residues. The germline gives CDR1 MNHEY, CDR2 SVGAGI. The CDR3 is CASSSSAGAGNTIYF. In DNA form, the CDR3 reads TGTGCCAGCAGTTCATCCGCAGGGGCTGGAAACACCATATATTTT.

The V and J genes are TRBV29-1 and TRBJ2-7; 8 bases agree with TRBD1. Unmatched junction bases numbered 6, after V lost 5 bases and J lost 6 bases. Per germline, CDR1 SQVTM and CDR2 ANQGSEA. CDR3 length equals 12 residues. The CDR3 DNA follows: TGCAGCGTTCAGGACAGGGCCTTCGAGCAGTACTTC. It is translated as CSVQDRAFEQYF.